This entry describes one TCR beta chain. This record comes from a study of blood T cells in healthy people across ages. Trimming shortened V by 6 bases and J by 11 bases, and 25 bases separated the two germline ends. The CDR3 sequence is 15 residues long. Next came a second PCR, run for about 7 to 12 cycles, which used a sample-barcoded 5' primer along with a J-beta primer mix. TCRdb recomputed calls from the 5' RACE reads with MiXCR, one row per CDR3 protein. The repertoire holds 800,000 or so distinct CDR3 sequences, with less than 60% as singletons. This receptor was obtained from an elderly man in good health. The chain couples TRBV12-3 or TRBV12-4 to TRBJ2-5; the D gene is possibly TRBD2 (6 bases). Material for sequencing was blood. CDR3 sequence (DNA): TGTGCCAGCAGACTTCAATTGGGGGGTGTTAATGAGCAGTACTTC. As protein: CASRLQLGGVNEQYF.